This T cell receptor beta chain was retrieved from a study of shared clonotypes between healthy human individuals. For this clone: The antigen remains undetermined.

Assay: immunoSEQ multiplex PCR; the TCRdb copy retains only in-frame clones and omits some. Of about 480,000 clones listed, 60% to 80% are singletons. Overall study findings and caveats: Since donors were few, the genetic and exposure-history diversity represented was limited. Collection of samples was limited to blood; tissue repertoires likely differ. Among donors, the sharing of clonotypes was expected to be influenced by sequencing depth.

V gave up 5 bases and J gave up 4 bases; unmatched junction bases: 12. The CDR3 runs to 18 residues. Germline assignment: CDR1 SGHAT and CDR2 FQNNGV. The healthy adult donors were HIV-negative and reported no recent acute infections or vaccinations. The sequencing input was PBMCs. The TCR comes from a woman in her thirties or forties in good health. Some clones in this sample may be carry-over from other donors' samples. V and J are TRBV11-2 and TRBJ2-5; 14 bases are a match to TRBD2. The CDR3 DNA reads TGTGCCAGCAGCCTCGGACTAGCGGGAGGCGCGTTACGAGAGACCCAGTACTTC. Protein product: CASSLGLAGGALRETQYF.